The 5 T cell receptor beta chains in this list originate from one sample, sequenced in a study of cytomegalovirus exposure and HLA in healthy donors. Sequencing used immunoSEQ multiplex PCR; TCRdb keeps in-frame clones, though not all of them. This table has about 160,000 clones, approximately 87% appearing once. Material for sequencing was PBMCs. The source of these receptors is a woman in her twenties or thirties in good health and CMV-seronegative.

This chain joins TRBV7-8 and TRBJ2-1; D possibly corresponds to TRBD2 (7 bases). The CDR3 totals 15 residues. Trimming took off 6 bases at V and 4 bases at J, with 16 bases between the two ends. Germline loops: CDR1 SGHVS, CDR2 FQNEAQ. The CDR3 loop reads CASRDPGGPYNEQFF. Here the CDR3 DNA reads TGTGCCAGCAGGGACCCGGGGGGCCCTTACAATGAGCAGTTCTTC.

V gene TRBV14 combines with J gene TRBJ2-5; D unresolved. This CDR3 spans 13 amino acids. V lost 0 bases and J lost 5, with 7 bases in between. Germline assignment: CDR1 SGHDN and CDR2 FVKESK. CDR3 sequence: CASSQDLSETQYF. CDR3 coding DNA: TGTGCCAGCAGCCAAGATCTCTCGGAGACCCAGTACTTC.

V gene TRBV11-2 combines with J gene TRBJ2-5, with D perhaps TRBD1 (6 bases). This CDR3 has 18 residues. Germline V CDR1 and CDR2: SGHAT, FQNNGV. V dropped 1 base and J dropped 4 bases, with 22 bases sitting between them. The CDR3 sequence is CASSLARTGQGVRETQYF. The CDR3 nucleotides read TGTGCCAGCAGCTTAGCACGCACAGGGCAGGGAGTCAGAGAGACCCAGTACTTC.

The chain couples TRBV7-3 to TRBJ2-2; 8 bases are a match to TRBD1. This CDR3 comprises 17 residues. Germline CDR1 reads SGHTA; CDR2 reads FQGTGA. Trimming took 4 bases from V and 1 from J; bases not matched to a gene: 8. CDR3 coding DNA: TGTGCCAGCAGCTCATTCCCCGGGACAGGGAACACCGGGGAGCTGTTTTTT. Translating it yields CASSSFPGTGNTGELFF.

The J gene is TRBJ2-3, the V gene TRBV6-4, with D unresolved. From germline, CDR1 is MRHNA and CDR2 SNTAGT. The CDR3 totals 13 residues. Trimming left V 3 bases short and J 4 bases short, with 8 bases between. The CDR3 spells CASSENSPDTQYF. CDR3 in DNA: TGTGCCAGCAGTGAGAACAGTCCAGATACGCAGTATTTT.